These 9 T cell receptor beta chains originate from one sample sequenced in a study of response to subunit inactivated influenza vaccine. One entry per CDR3 protein, called by TCRdb with MiXCR from the RT-PCR reads. The sample includes about half a million distinct CDR3 sequences, around 25% of them seen just once. This material consisted of CD4+ T cells sorted from PBMCs, taken 4 to 6 days after vaccination. The receptors originated from a man between 50 and 59 years old who received an inactivated influenza vaccine.

This clonotype was recorded a few times. The chain joins TRBV18 to TRBJ2-7; unclear D gene. V was pared by 3 bases and J by 6 bases, with 6 bases between. Germline CDR1 KGHSH, CDR2 LQKENI. The CDR3 is 11 residues long. The CDR3 DNA follows: TGTGCCAGCTCACCCCGGATCGAGCAGTACTTC. Translating it yields CASSPRIEQYF.

The rearrangement links TRBV24-1 to TRBJ2-1, with unresolved D. CDR1 is KGHDR, CDR2 SFDVKD, per germline. The V end lost 7 bases, the J end lost 6 bases, and 6 bases lay between the germline ends. There are 11 residues in the CDR3. The CDR3 DNA sequence: TGTGCCACCAGAGCCTTCAATGAGCAGTTCTTC. This codes for CATRAFNEQFF.

This clonotype was recorded a few times. The chain links TRBV7-2 to TRBJ2-4; TRBD1 aligns across 7 bases. Germline V lookup: CDR1 SGHTA, CDR2 FQGNSA. The J segment lost 0 bases and the V segment lost 1 base, leaving 9 bases of the junction unmatched. The CDR3 loop spans 18 amino acids. CDR3 DNA: TGTGCCAGCAGCTTAGGGCAGGGGGTTGTATTAGCCAAAAACATTCAGTACTTC. The encoded protein is CASSLGQGVVLAKNIQYF.

The chain combines TRBV4-3 with TRBJ2-7, with 7 bases that match TRBD1. The CDR3 runs 14 residues. V shed 0 bases, J shed 3 bases, and the junction held 2 bases outside the gene matches. Germline V lookup: CDR1 LGHNA, CDR2 YSLEER. The CDR3 region is CASSQDRTGYEQYF. The CDR3 DNA reads as TGCGCCAGCAGCCAAGATAGGACAGGCTACGAGCAGTACTTC.

The chain combines TRBV20-1 with TRBJ2-2; TRBD2 matches 10 bases. Germline CDR1 reads DFQATT; CDR2 reads SNEGSKA (reference sequence). V lost 6 bases and J lost 0; bases outside the gene matches: 7. The CDR3 length is 16 residues. CDR3 bases: TGCAGTGCAGATACCGGACTAGCGGCGAACACCGGGGAGCTGTTTTTT. It translates to CSADTGLAANTGELFF.

The V call is TRBV6-2 or TRBV6-3, the J call TRBJ2-7; D perhaps matches TRBD2 (5 bases). Germline loops: CDR1 MNHEY, CDR2 SVGEGT. The CDR3 covers 12 residues. Trimming left V 7 bases short and J 0 bases short, with 7 bases between. The CDR3 coding sequence is TGTGCCAGCACCGACTACTCCTACGAGCAGTACTTC. This sequence encodes CASTDYSYEQYF.

In this sample, this clonotype turned up a few times. This rearrangement joins TRBV20-1 to TRBJ2-2; 7 nucleotides align to TRBD2. Germline CDR1 and CDR2: DFQATT and SNEGSKA (reference sequence). V was pared by 3 bases and J by 1 base, with 2 bases of the junction left unmatched. CDR3 length equals 14 residues. CDR3 coding DNA: TGCAGTGCTAGCGGGGGGTTGAACACCGGGGAGCTGTTTTTT. Translating gives CSASGGLNTGELFF.

This clonotype was detected only a few times. The CDR3 bases are TGTGCCTGGAGTCATCGGGGGGGCCAGAACATTCAGTACTTC. Translating it yields CAWSHRGGQNIQYF. The chain recombines TRBV30 with TRBJ2-4; 8 nucleotides align to TRBD2. The germline V gene has CDR1 GTSNPN and CDR2 SVGIG (reference sequence). The junction had 7 bases not matched to a gene; V was cut back by 2 bases and J by 7 bases. The CDR3 totals 14 residues.

This chain links TRBV2 with TRBJ2-3, with TRBD2 matching 13 bases. The V gene's germline CDR1 is SNHLY and CDR2 FYNNEI. The CDR3 sequence is 19 residues long. Losses at the gene ends were 7 bases for V and 2 bases for J; bases not matched to a gene: 15. CDR3 coding DNA: TGTGCCAGCACCCGATCTCCCCCGGGACTAGCGGGGTACACAGATACGCAGTATTTT. This translates into CASTRSPPGLAGYTDTQYF. Full variable domain (rest looked up from reference TRBV2 and TRBJ2-3): EPEVTQTPSHQVTQMGQEVILRCVPISNHLYFYWYRQILGQKVEFLVSFYNNEISEKSEIFDDQFSVERPDGSNFTLKIRSTKLEDSAMYFCASTRSPPGLAGYTDTQYFGPGTRLTVL.